This passage covers 17 T cell receptor beta chains from one sample sequenced in a study of response to subunit inactivated influenza vaccine (dated by TCRdb to 2016 to 2018). Preparation of the library involved RT-PCR. The run used an Illumina HiSeq 2500. The raw public data were reprocessed by TCRdb itself: fastp quality trimming at Q25, MiXCR clonotype calling, in-frame beta chains only. Rows are combined by CDR3 protein, so each entry shows the most common genes and DNA. The sample has about 540,000 distinct CDR3 sequences on record, around a quarter of them singletons. 2.5% to 3% of the sample is in the top ten clones. These data were also filed under a second study, of T cells expressing NK-cell markers. From the second report: The TCR beta cDNA libraries were made using 5'RACE template switching, a step that added both a universal primer site and unique molecular identifiers.

The material sequenced was CD4+ T cells sorted from PBMCs, taken 11 to 12 days after vaccination. All receptors derive from a man aged 50 or older who received an inactivated influenza vaccine. Donor details come from another sample of the same person, matched by shared clones.

In its sample, this clonotype was seen a few times. V and J are TRBV12-3 or TRBV12-4 and TRBJ2-1, with TRBD1 matching over 10 bases. V dropped 7 bases and J dropped 4; count of bases not matched to a gene: 7. The CDR3 runs 15 residues. DNA of the CDR3: TGTGCCAGCACCCTGGACAGGGGGGGATACAATGAGCAGTTCTTC. The encoded protein is CASTLDRGGYNEQFF.

This clonotype was counted between two and nine times. The chain employs TRBV29-1 and TRBJ2-5, with 9 bases aligning to TRBD2. The germline V gene has CDR1 SQVTM and CDR2 ANQGSEA. This CDR3 has 13 amino acids. V lost 7 bases and J lost 2; bases outside the gene matches: 5. The CDR3 region is CSESGGLQETQYF. The DNA of the CDR3 is TGCAGCGAGAGCGGGGGGTTACAAGAGACCCAGTACTTC.

This clonotype was recorded at least ten times. The chain recombines TRBV5-6 with TRBJ2-2; TRBD1 aligns across 9 bases. V dropped 4 bases and J dropped 5; count of bases not matched to a gene: 9. The CDR3 has 16 residues. Germline loops: CDR1 SGHDT, CDR2 YYEEEE. The CDR3 protein is CASSGAGTGRTGELFF. The CDR3 bases are TGTGCCAGCAGCGGGGCAGGGACAGGGCGAACCGGGGAGCTGTTTTTT.

This clonotype was observed once. The chain is built from TRBV4-2 and TRBJ2-5, with 11 bases lining up with TRBD1. Germline CDR1 LGHNA, CDR2 YNFKEQ. With 4 bases clipped from V and 5 bases from J, the junction kept 6 bases outside the gene matches. The length of the CDR3 is 15 residues. CDR3 residues: CASSPRTGGAETQYF. The CDR3 DNA is TGTGCCAGCAGCCCTCGGACAGGGGGCGCGGAGACCCAGTACTTC.

The chain recombines TRBV11-2 with TRBJ2-2; unclear D gene. V was pared by 1 base and J by 5 bases, with 8 bases between. The CDR3 length is 14 residues. Germline V gene sequence: CDR1 SGHAT, CDR2 FQNNGV. CDR3 residues: CASSLAQSTGELFF. In DNA, the CDR3 is TGTGCCAGCAGCTTAGCTCAGTCTACCGGGGAGCTGTTTTTT. The full variable domain, rest sourced from reference TRBV11-2 and TRBJ2-2, is EAGVAQSPRYKIIEKRQSVAFWCNPISGHATLYWYQQILGQGPKLLIQFQNNGVVDDSQLPKDRFSAERLKGVDSTLKIQPAKLEDSAVYLCASSLAQSTGELFFGEGSRLTVL.

V is TRBV7-8 and J is TRBJ2-3, with D possibly being TRBD1 or TRBD2 (5 bases each). This CDR3 is built from 18 residues. Trimming stripped 1 base from V and 4 bases from J, with 21 bases between. Germline-derived CDR1 and CDR2 are SGHVS and FQNEAQ. The CDR3 DNA reads TGTGCCAGCAGCTTAGGGATAGGAGCCGGAGTGGGGGCAGATACGCAGTATTTT. Its protein product is CASSLGIGAGVGADTQYF. Combining the CDR3 with reference TRBV7-8 and TRBJ2-3 gives the whole variable domain GAGVSQSPRYKVAKRGQDVALRCDPISGHVSLFWYQQALGQGPEFLTYFQNEAQLDKSGLPSDRFFAERPEGSVSTLKIQRTQQEDSAVYLCASSLGIGAGVGADTQYFGPGTRLTVL.

The rearrangement joins TRBV10-3 to TRBJ1-5; no reliable D call. Germline assignment: CDR1 ENHRY and CDR2 SYGVKD. V dropped 2 bases and J dropped 5 bases, with 10 bases sitting between them. The CDR3 has 14 residues. This chain's CDR3 is CAISETVFDQPQHF. CDR3 nucleotides: TGTGCCATCAGTGAGACGGTATTTGATCAGCCCCAGCATTTT.

The table lists this clonotype with a count of one. The chain couples TRBV7-2 to TRBJ2-2; no clear D gene. The germline gives CDR1 SGHTA, CDR2 FQGNSA. Trimming took off 5 bases at V and 7 bases at J, with 11 bases between the two ends. CDR3 size: 13 residues. For the CDR3, the DNA is TGTGCCAGCAGCGGGCTAGTTCTCGGGGAGCTGTTTTTT. This codes for CASSGLVLGELFF.

This clonotype was counted a few times. The chain links TRBV5-1 to TRBJ2-5; possibly TRBD2 for D (6 bases). V shed 7 bases and J shed 2 bases, with 15 bases lying between them. Germline V CDR1 and CDR2: SGHRS, YFSETQ. The CDR3 extends over 14 amino acids. The CDR3, as DNA: TGCGCCAGCCCCCTCGGGGGTGAACAAGAGACCCAGTACTTC. Protein: CASPLGGEQETQYF.

The chain joins TRBV11-2 to TRBJ1-1; no clear D. CDR3 size: 13 residues. Looked up from germline, CDR1 is SGHAT and CDR2 is FQNNGV. V was pared by 3 bases and J by 5 bases, with 10 bases between. CDR3 in DNA: TGTGCCAGCAGCTTGACCCGCTCGACTGAAGCTTTCTTT. It is translated as CASSLTRSTEAFF.

The V call is TRBV6-5, the J call TRBJ1-2; TRBD1 might be the D (6 bases). The CDR3 is made up of 17 amino acids. Trimming removed 2 bases at V and 4 bases at J, with 20 bases between. CDR1 MNHEY and CDR2 SVGAGI come from the germline V gene. The CDR3 spells CASSYQTDSLSGYGYTF. The DNA of the CDR3 is TGTGCCAGCAGTTACCAAACGGACAGCCTATCGGGCTATGGCTACACCTTC.

This sequence joins TRBV6-1 and TRBJ1-1; a possible D gene is TRBD1 (5 bases). The CDR3 has 17 residues. Trimming removed 7 bases from V and 0 bases from J, with 21 bases in between. CDR1 is MNHNS and CDR2 is SASEGT in the germline V gene. In nucleotides, the CDR3 is TGTGCCAGCATCATTCGTGGGCGGGACCTATTGAACACTGAAGCTTTCTTT. Translating gives CASIIRGRDLLNTEAFF.

The chain links TRBV7-2 to TRBJ2-3; TRBD1 aligns across 8 bases. Losses at the gene ends were 1 base for V and 6 bases for J; bases not matched to a gene: 6. The CDR3 has 15 residues. The germline CDR1 and CDR2 sequences are SGHTA and FQGNSA. Here the CDR3 DNA reads TGTGCCAGCAGCTTAGTGGGACAGGAGGCGGATACGCAGTATTTT. It is translated as CASSLVGQEADTQYF.

The CDR3 here is CASSLAHQTTSYNEQFF. CDR3 bases: TGTGCCAGCAGCTTAGCACACCAAACAACCTCCTACAATGAGCAGTTCTTC. The chain recombines TRBV7-9 with TRBJ2-1; D not resolved. Germline loops: CDR1 SEHNR, CDR2 FQNEAQ (reference sequence). CDR3 length: 17 amino acids. The V end was cut by 0 bases, the J end by 0 bases, with 12 bases between.

The rearrangement links TRBV15 to TRBJ1-3; D is ambiguous. The CDR3 contains 17 residues. V was shortened by 1 base and J by 0 bases, with 13 bases between the two germline ends. Looked up from germline, CDR1 is LNHNV and CDR2 is YYDKDF (reference sequence). This chain's CDR3 is CATSRGPGGSSGNTIYF. Here the CDR3 DNA reads TGTGCCACCAGCAGAGGGCCCGGCGGGAGCTCTGGAAACACCATATATTTT. The full variable domain, in which reference TRBV15 and TRBJ1-3 provide the parts outside the CDR3, is DAMVIQNPRYQVTQFGKPVTLSCSQTLNHNVMYWYQQKSSQAPKLLFHYYDKDFNNEADTPDNFQSRRPNTSFCFLDIRSPGLGDTAMYLCATSRGPGGSSGNTIYFGEGSWLTVV.

The chain carries TRBV20-1 and TRBJ2-5; no firm D call. Germline CDR1 DFQATT, CDR2 SNEGSKA (reference sequence). The CDR3 runs 15 residues. The V end was cut by 1 base, the J end by 0 bases, with 12 bases between. The DNA of the CDR3 is TGCAGTGCTAGAGGAGTAGCTAATTACCAAGAGACCCAGTACTTC. Encoded protein: CSARGVANYQETQYF.

The V call is TRBV10-3, the J call TRBJ2-7; 11 bases agree with TRBD1. The length of the CDR3 is 13 residues. V was pared by 4 bases and J by 6 bases, with 2 bases of the junction left unmatched. Germline V CDR1 and CDR2: ENHRY, SYGVKD. CDR3 nucleotide sequence: TGTGCCATCAGTGGGACAGGGGGCCTCGAGCAGTACTTC. Amino acids: CAISGTGGLEQYF.